This T cell receptor beta chain emerged from a study of T cells after yellow fever vaccination. V was cut by 1 base and J by 6 bases, with 13 bases left in between. This CDR3 is 15 amino acids long. Germline loops: CDR1 SEHNR, CDR2 FQNEAQ (reference sequence). The sample holds a few counts of this clonotype. Via MiXCR, TCRdb re-called the 5' RACE reads, giving one row per CDR3 protein. This table holds 200,000 to 300,000 distinct CDR3 sequences, approximately 13% found once. Here the sequenced sample was CD4+ T cells sorted from PBMCs, taken 45 days after the yellow fever booster vaccination. The receptor's source is a man aged 25 to 40 who received the YFV17D yellow fever vaccine. The chain uses TRBV7-9 and TRBJ1-3; possible D gene TRBD1, 5 bases. The CDR3, as DNA: TGTGCCAGCAGCTTAGTCGGGGCTGGTGTAAACACCATATATTTT. Its protein is CASSLVGAGVNTIYF.